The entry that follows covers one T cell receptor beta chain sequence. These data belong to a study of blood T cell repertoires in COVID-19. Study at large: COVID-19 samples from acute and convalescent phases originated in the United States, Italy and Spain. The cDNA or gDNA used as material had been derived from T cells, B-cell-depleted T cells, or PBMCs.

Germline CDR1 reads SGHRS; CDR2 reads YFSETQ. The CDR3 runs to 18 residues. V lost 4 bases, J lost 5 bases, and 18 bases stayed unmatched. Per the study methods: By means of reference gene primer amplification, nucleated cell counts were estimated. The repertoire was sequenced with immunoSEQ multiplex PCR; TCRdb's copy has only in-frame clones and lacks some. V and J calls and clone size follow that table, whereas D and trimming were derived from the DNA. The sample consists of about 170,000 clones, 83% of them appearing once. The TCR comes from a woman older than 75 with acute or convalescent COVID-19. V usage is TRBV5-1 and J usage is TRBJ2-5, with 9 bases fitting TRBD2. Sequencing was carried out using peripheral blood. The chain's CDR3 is CASSLNGLAGTRTETQYF. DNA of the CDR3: TGCGCCAGCAGCCTGAATGGCCTAGCGGGAACTCGGACGGAGACCCAGTACTTC.